A selection of T cell receptor beta chains follows, all from one sample in a study of T-cell reconstitution after alpha-beta-depleted transplantation in children. MiXCR was run by TCRdb on the PCR reads, yielding one entry per CDR3 protein. The table lists about 610,000 distinct CDR3 sequences, 10% of them singletons. This specimen was PBMCs from the stem cell graft donor, taken from the stem cell graft. Every receptor here comes from a human donor who donated a stem cell graft to a child with acute myeloid leukemia. Both conserved end residues are part of each CDR3. A D gene is named only where the DNA matches it firmly. Clone size, where shown, is once, few, many, or a class for clones that have expanded.

len,d_gene,v_gene,j_gene,abundance,CDR3nt,CDR3aa
16,.,TRBV27,TRBJ1-6,many,TGTGCCAGCAGTTTGGGGGTGAGCTCCTATAATTCACCCCTCCACTTT,CASSLGVSSYNSPLHF
13,.,TRBV29-1,TRBJ1-5,.,TGCAGCGTTGAAGACAATGCGGATCAGCCCCAGCATTTT,CSVEDNADQPQHF
11,.,TRBV14,TRBJ1-3,few,TGTGCCAGCAGCCAAGGTCGCACCATATATTTT,CASSQGRTIYF
15,.,TRBV4-3,TRBJ2-7,.,TGCGCCAGCAGCCAAGCTAGGACCGAATACTACGAGCAGTACTTC,CASSQARTEYYEQYF
11,.,TRBV29-1,TRBJ2-3,few,TGCAGCGTTGCGCCGACAGATACGCAGTATTTT,CSVAPTDTQYF
18,TRBD2,TRBV7-6,TRBJ2-1,few,TGTGCCAGCAGCTTAGATGGGCTAGCGGAACTCTCCTACAATGAGCAGTTCTTC,CASSLDGLAELSYNEQFF
13,.,TRBV12-3/TRBV12-4,TRBJ1-2,many,TGTGCCAGCAGTGCCAGGGAGGGGGGTGGCTACACCTTC,CASSAREGGGYTF
14,.,TRBV12-3/TRBV12-4,TRBJ2-3,many,TGTGCCAGCAGTCCCCAGACTCCGGGGGATACGCAGTATTTT,CASSPQTPGDTQYF
18,.,TRBV11-1,TRBJ2-4,.,TGTGCCAGCAGCTTAGCGGCTTGGGCAGCCCAAGCCAAAAACATTCAGTACTTC,CASSLAAWAAQAKNIQYF
13,.,TRBV6-5,TRBJ2-3,.,TGTGCCAGCAGTTACTCGAGCGGCTATACGCAGTATTTT,CASSYSSGYTQYF
13,TRBD1,TRBV20-1,TRBJ2-1,.,TGCAGTGCCAACAGGGGCTCCTACAATGAGCAGTTCTTC,CSANRGSYNEQFF